Sequencing of this TCR beta chain was carried out in a study of regulatory T cells in long-lasting Graves disease (dated by TCRdb to 2020 to 2022). About the investigation overall: Persistent Graves' disease was defined as antithyroid drug treatment for over 5 years with persistently positive TSH receptor autoantibodies. This study used TCR sequencing and RNA sequencing of peripheral blood to compare persistent Graves' disease patients against newly diagnosed Graves' disease patients. The study was conducted in China and was registered as a clinical trial. A total of roughly 33 samples were covered by TCR sequencing, comprising 13 persistent and about 20 newly diagnosed Graves' disease patients. On average, persistent Graves' disease patients in the clinical cohort had been on antithyroid drugs for around ten years.

Preparation of the library involved multiplex PCR. The sequencing machine was an Illumina HiSeq 4000. CDR3 regions were amplified by Arm-PCR with iRepertoire HTBI primers to construct TCR beta libraries. Gel purification was performed on PCR products prior to sequencing. Concerning the study's data processing: Gene usage analysis of CDR3 amino acid clonotypes relied on the roughly 60 TRBV and about 15 TRBJ segments identified across samples. Filtered high-quality paired reads were merged into contigs using COPE and FqMerger. Contigs were aligned with BLAST to IMGT TRBV, TRBD and TRBJ reference genes, and CDR3 was defined per IMGT. Highly expanded clones were defined as clonotypes with a frequency above 0.1%. Repertoire diversity was measured by Shannon entropy, and V-J evenness by the Gini coefficient. Clonotypes shared by more than one individual were considered public. TCRdb trimmed the raw reads at Q25, called clones with MiXCR and kept productive beta chains. Identical CDR3 protein sequences are pooled into one entry, listed with their most common genes and DNA. TCRdb, not the authors, supplied the V and J calls. In this sample the table shows some 300,000 distinct CDR3 sequences, approximately 20% of which occur a single time. The top ten constitute around three fifths of the sample.

Interpreted using the paper, the time point label stands for: persistent/refractory GD, antithyroid drugs over 5 years with positive TRAb. For both TCR sequencing and RNA sequencing, RNA was extracted from PBMCs in TRIzol. Graves' disease was diagnosed according to American Thyroid Association guidelines. Recruitment of patients was carried out at an endocrinology department in Xi'an, China. Each patient gave 7.5 to 10 milliliters of peripheral blood, collected in an EDTA anticoagulant tube. Ficoll Paque Plus density gradient separation was used to isolate PBMCs, and no additional T cell sorting was done. An Agilent 2100 Bioanalyzer and agarose gel were used to assess RNA quality, and a NanoDrop 2000 was used to measure RNA concentration. The full study reports these points: Sequencing and analysis were limited to the TCR beta chain. As a limitation, the authors acknowledged that the small sample size may reduce accuracy. Persistent patients shared more public clonotypes among themselves (over 2,500) than newly diagnosed patients did (approximately 970). Because the primary lesion, thyroid tissue, could not be accessed, the study looked at peripheral blood alone. Compared with newly diagnosed patients, patients with persistent Graves' disease had lower TCR Shannon entropy and fewer highly expanded clones, which suggests clonal expansion.

This clonotype was seen only a few times. Its target antigen remains unknown. No base quality information exists; no much larger clone differs at one position. This clonotype was obtained from a female donor with Graves disease. Sequencing was performed on peripheral blood mononuclear cells (PBMCs), taken when the disease was refractory, from a patient treated with antithyroid drugs.

The DNA is as follows: TGTGCCAGCTTGCGCAGGACTAGCGGGCGCAATGAGCAGTTCTTC. Its translation is CASLRRTSGRNEQFF. The chain employs TRBV28 and TRBJ2-1, with 11 bases aligning to TRBD2. V is pruned by 8 bases and J by 6 bases, leaving 9 bases of the junction without a gene match. CDR1 and CDR2, looked up from the germline V gene, are MDHEN and SYDVKM. Including cysteine and phenylalanine, the CDR3 has 15 amino acids. Just the 45-base CDR3 DNA is kept, in frame starting at base 1.